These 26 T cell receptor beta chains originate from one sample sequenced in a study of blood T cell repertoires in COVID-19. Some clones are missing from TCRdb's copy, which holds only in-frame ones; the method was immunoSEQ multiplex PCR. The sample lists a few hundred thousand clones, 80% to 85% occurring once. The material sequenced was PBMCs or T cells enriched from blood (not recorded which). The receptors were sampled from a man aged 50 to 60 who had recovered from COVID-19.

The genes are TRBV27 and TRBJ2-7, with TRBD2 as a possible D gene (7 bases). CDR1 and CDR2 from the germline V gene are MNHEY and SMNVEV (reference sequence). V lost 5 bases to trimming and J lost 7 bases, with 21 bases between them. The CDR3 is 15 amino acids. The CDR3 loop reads CASSPPAGHGREQYF. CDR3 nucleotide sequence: TGTGCCAGCAGTCCCCCAGCGGGACATGGACGGGAGCAGTACTTC.

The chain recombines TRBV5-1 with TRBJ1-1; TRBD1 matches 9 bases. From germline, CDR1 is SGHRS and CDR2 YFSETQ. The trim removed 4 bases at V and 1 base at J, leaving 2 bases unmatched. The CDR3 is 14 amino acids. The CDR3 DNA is TGCGCCAGCAGCGGGACAGGGAAGAACACTGAAGCTTTCTTT. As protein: CASSGTGKNTEAFF.

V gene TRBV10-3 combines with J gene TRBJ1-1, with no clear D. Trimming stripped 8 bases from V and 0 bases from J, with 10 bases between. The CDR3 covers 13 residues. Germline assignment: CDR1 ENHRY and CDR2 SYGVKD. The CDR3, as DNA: TGTGCCATCGTGGCAGTTTTGAACACTGAAGCTTTCTTT. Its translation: CAIVAVLNTEAFF.

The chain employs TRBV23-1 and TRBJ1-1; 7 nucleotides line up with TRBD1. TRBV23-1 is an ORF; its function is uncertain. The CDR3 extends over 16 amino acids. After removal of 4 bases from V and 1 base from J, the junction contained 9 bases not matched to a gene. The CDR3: CASSPTGTVGNTEAFF. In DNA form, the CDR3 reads TGCGCCAGCAGTCCGACAGGGACGGTTGGGAACACTGAAGCTTTCTTT.

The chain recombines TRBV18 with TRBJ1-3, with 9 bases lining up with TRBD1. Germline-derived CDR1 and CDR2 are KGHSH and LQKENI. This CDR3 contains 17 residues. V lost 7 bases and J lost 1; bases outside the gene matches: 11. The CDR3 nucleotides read TGTGCCAGCTTATCCGGGACAGGGATTTCTTCTGGAAACACCATATATTTT. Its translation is CASLSGTGISSGNTIYF.

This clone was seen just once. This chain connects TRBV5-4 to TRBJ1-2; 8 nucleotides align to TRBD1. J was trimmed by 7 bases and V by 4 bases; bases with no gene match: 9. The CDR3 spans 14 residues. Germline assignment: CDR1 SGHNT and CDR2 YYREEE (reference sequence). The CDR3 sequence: CASSRQTGESGYTF. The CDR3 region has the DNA TGTGCCAGCAGCCGTCAGACAGGGGAAAGTGGCTACACCTTC.

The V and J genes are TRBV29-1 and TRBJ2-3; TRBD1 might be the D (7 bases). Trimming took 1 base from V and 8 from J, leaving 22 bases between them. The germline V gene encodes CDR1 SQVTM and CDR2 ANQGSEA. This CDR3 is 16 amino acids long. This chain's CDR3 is CSVEVQGGIRRGTQYF. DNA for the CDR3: TGCAGCGTTGAAGTTCAGGGGGGAATAAGGAGGGGTACGCAGTATTTT.

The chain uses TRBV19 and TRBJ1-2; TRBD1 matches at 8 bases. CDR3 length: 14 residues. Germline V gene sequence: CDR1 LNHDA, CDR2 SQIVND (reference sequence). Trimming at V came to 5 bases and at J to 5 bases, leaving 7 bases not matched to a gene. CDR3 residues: CASSATGGWYGYTF. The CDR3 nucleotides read TGTGCCAGTAGTGCAACAGGGGGTTGGTATGGCTACACCTTC.

The CDR3 sequence: CASSQEPQGEEKLFF. The CDR3 DNA sequence: TGCGCCAGCAGCCAAGAACCGCAGGGGGAAGAAAAACTGTTTTTT. The chain has TRBV4-3 and TRBJ1-4, with 7 nucleotides matching TRBD1. The V segment lost 0 bases and the J segment 8 bases; nucleotides outside the gene matches: 6. The germline CDR1 and CDR2 sequences are LGHNA and YSLEER. The CDR3 extends over 15 amino acids.

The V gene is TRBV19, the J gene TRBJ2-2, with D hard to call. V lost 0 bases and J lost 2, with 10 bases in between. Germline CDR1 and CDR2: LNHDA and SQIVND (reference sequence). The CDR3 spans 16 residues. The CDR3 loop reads CASSIDLNRNTGELFF. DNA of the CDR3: TGTGCCAGTAGTATAGATCTTAACAGAAACACCGGGGAGCTGTTTTTT.

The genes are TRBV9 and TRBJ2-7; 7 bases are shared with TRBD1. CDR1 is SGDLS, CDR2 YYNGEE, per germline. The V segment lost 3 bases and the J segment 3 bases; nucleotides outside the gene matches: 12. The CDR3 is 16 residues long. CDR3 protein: CASSDPLHAGGYEQYF. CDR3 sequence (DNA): TGTGCCAGCAGCGACCCCCTCCACGCAGGGGGCTACGAGCAGTACTTC.

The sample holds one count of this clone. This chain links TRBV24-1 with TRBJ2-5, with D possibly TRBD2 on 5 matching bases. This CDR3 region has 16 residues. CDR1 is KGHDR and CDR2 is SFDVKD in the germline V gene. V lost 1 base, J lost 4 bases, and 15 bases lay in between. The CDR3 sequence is CATSDFEREWGETQYF. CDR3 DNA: TGTGCCACCAGTGATTTCGAGAGGGAATGGGGAGAGACCCAGTACTTC.

This CDR3 is CASSQLAGVDTQYF. CDR3 bases: TGTGCCAGCAGTCAACTAGCGGGGGTAGATACGCAGTATTTT. The J gene is TRBJ2-3, the V gene TRBV27; 11 positions agree with TRBD2. The CDR3 spans 14 residues. From germline, CDR1 is MNHEY and CDR2 SMNVEV (reference sequence). Trimming took 5 bases from V and 5 from J; bases not matched to a gene: 3.

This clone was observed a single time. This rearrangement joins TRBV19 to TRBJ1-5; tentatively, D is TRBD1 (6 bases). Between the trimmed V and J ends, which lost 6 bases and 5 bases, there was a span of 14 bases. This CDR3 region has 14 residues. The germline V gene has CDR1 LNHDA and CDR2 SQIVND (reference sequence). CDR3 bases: TGTGCCAGTAGCCTCAAGGGGGTCGATCAGCCCCAGCATTTT. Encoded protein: CASSLKGVDQPQHF.

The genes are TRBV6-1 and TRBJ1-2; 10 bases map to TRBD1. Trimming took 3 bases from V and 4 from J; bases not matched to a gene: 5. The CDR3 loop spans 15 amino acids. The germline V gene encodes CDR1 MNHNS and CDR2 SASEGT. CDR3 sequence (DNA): TGTGCCAGCAGTGACCCGGACAGGGGGTCCTATGGCTACACCTTC. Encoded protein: CASSDPDRGSYGYTF.

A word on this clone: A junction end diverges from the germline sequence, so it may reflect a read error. Here the CDR3 reads CASSLLLGGGFQETQYF. The CDR3 DNA is TGTGCTAGCAGCTTACTCCTCGGCGGGGGCTTCCAAGAGACCCAGTACTTC. The chain has TRBV7-7 and TRBJ2-5, with D tentatively TRBD2 (7 bases). Germline CDR1 is SSHAT and CDR2 is FNYEAQ (reference sequence). The length of the CDR3 is 17 residues. Full variable domain (outside the CDR3, taken from reference TRBV7-7 and TRBJ2-5): GAGVSQSPRYKVTKRGQDVTLRCDPISSHATLYWYQQALGQGPEFLTYFNYEAQPDKSGLPSDRFSAERPEGSISTLTIQRTEQRDSAMYRCASSLLLGGGFQETQYFGPGTRLLVL.

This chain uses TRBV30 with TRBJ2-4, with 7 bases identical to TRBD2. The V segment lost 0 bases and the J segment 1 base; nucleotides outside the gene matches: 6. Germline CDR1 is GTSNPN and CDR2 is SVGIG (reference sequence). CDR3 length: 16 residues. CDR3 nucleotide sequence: TGTGCCTGGAGTGTGGACTTGCGGGGGGCCAAAAACATTCAGTACTTC. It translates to CAWSVDLRGAKNIQYF.

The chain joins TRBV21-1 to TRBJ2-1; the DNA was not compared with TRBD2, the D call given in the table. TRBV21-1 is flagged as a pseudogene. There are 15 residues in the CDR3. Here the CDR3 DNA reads TGTGCCAGCAGCAATAAACTAGCGGTTCACAATGAGCAGTTCTTC. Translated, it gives CASSNKLAVHNEQFF.

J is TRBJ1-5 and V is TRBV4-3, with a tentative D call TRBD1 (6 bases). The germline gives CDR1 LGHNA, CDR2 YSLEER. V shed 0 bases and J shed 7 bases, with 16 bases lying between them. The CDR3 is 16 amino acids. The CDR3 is CASSQDVGAPQQPQHF. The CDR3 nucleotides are TGCGCCAGCAGCCAAGACGTGGGGGCTCCTCAACAGCCCCAGCATTTT.

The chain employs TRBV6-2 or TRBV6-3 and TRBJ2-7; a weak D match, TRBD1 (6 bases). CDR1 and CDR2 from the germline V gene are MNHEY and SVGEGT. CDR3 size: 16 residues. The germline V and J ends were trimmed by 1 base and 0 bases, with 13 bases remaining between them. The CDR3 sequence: CASSYLRPDSSYEQYF. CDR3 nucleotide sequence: TGTGCCAGCAGTTACTTACGACCGGACAGCTCCTACGAGCAGTACTTC.

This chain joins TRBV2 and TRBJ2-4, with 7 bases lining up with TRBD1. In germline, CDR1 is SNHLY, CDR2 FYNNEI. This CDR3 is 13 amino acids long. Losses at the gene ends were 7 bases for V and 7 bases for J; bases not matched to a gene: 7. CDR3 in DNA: TGTGCCAGCAATGTACAGGGGCACAACATTCAGTACTTC. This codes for CASNVQGHNIQYF.

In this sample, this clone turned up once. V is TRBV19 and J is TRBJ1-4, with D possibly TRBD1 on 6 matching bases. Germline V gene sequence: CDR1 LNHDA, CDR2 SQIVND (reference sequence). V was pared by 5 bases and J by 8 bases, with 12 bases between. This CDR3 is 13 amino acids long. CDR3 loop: CASSVGAGEKLFF. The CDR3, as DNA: TGTGCCAGTAGTGTGGGGGCTGGGGAAAAACTGTTTTTT.

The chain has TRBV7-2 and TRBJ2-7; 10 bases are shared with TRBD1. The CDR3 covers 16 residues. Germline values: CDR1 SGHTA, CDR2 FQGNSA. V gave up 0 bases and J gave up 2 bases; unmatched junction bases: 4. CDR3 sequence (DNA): TGTGCCAGCAGCTTAGCGGGGGACAGGGGCGCCTACGAGCAGTACTTC. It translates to CASSLAGDRGAYEQYF.

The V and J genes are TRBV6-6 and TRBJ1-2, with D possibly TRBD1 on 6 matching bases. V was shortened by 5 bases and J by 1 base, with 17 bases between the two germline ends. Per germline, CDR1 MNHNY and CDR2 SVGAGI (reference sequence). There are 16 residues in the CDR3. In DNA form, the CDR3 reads TGTGCCAGCAGTAGGGGCGTGGGGGCTTTTAACTATGGCTACACCTTC. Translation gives CASSRGVGAFNYGYTF.

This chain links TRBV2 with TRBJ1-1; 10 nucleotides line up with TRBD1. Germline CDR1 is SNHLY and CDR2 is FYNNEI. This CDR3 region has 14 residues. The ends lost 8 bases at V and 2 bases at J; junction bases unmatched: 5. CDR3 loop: CASGDRGPNTEAFF. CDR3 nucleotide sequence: TGTGCCAGCGGAGACAGGGGGCCCAACACTGAAGCTTTCTTT.

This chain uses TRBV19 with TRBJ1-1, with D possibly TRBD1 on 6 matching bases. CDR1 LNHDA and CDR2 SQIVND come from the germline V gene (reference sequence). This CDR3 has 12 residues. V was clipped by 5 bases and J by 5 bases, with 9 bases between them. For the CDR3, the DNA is TGTGCCAGTAGTTCTAGGGGGACTGAAGCTTTCTTT. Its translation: CASSSRGTEAFF.